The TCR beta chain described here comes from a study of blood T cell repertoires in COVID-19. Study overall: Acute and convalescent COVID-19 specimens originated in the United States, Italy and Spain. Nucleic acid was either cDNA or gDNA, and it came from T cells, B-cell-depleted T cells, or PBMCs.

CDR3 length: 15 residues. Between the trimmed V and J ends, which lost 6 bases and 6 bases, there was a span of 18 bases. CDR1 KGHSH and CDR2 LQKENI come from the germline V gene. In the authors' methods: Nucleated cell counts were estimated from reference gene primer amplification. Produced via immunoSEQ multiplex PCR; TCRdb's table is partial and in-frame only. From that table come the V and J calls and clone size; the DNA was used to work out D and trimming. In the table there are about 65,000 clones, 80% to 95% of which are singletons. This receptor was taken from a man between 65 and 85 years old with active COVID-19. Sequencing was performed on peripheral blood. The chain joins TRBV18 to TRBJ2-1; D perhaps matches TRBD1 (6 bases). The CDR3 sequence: CASSSNTGIGNEQFF. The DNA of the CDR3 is TGTGCCAGCTCTTCGAACACAGGGATTGGCAATGAGCAGTTCTTC.